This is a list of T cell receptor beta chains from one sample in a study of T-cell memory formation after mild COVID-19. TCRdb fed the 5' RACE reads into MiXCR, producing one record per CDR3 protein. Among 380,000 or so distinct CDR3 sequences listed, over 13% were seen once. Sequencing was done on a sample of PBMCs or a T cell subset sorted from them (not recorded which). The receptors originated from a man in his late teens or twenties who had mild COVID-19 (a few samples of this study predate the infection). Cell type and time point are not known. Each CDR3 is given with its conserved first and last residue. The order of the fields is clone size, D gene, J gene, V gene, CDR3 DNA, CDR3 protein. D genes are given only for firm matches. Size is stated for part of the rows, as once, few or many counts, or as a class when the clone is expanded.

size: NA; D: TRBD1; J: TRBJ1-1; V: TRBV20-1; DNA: TGCAGTGCTAGGACCGGGACAGCGAACACTGAAGCTTTCTTT; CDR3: CSARTGTANTEAFF
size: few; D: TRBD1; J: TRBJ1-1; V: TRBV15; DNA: TGTGCCACCAGCACGGACAGGGGGGGGTCTGAAGCTTTCTTT; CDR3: CATSTDRGGSEAFF
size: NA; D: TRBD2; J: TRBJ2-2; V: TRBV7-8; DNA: TGTGCCAGCAGCACCCGCGGGGGGGCTTCCGGGGAGCTGTTTTTT; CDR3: CASSTRGGASGELFF
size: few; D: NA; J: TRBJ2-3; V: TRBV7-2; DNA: TGTGCCAGCATCACCTGGGGGGATCCCACAGATACGCAGTATTTT; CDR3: CASITWGDPTDTQYF
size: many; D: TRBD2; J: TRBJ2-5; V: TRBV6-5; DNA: TGTGCCAGCAGTTACCCGGGGGGTGAGACCCAGTACTTC; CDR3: CASSYPGGETQYF
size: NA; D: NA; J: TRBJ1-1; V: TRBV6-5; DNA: TGTGCCAGCAGTTACTCGAGTGGGCGAGCCGGAATCACTGAAGCTTTCTTT; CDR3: CASSYSSGRAGITEAFF
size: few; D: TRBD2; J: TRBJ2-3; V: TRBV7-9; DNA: TGTGCCAGCATCCCTTTTGGGCGGGAGAGCACAGATACGCAGTATTTT; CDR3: CASIPFGRESTDTQYF
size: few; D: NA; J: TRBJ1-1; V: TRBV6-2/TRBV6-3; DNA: TGTGCCAGCAGTTACGCCGGAAGGCGGGCGACTGAAGCTTTCTTT; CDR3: CASSYAGRRATEAFF
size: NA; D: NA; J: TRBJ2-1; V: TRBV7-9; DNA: TGTGCCAGCAGCTCCAGGGAGGTTGGGGAGCAGTTCTTC; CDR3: CASSSREVGEQFF
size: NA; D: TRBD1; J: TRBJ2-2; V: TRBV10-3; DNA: TGTGCCATCGGGGACAGGGGAGCCACCGGGGAGCTGTTTTTT; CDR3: CAIGDRGATGELFF
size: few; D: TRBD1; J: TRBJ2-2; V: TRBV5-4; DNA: TGTGCCAGCAGCCGGGACAGGGGTAACCGGGAGCTGTTTTTT; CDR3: CASSRDRGNRELFF
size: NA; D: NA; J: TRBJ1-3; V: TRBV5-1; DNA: TGCGCCAGCAGTAGTTTCGCCGGTGGAAACACCATATATTTT; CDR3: CASSSFAGGNTIYF
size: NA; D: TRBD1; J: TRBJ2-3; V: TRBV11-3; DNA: TGTGACAGCAGCTTAGGCGCCGGGACAGGGGCCGGTACGCAGTATTTT; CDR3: CDSSLGAGTGAGTQYF
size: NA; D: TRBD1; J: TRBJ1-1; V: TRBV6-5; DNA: TGTGCCAGCAGATGGGACAGGAACACTGAAGCTTTCTTT; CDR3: CASRWDRNTEAFF
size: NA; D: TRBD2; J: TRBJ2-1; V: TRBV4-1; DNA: TGCGCCAGCAGCCTCCTAGGACTAGCCATGAATGAGCAGTTCTTC; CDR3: CASSLLGLAMNEQFF
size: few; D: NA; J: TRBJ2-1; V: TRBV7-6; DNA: TGTGCCAGCAGACGACAGAATAAGAATGAGCAGTTCTTC; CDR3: CASRRQNKNEQFF
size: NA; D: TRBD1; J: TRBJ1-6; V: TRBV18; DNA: TGTGCCAGCTCACCACCGGTTCGGTCAGGGGGCATGTATTCACCCCTCCACTTT; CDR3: CASSPPVRSGGMYSPLHF
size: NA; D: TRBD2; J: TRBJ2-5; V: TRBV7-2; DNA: TGTGCCAGCAGCTTATCGGGGGGATCCCCAGAGACCCAGTACTTC; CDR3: CASSLSGGSPETQYF
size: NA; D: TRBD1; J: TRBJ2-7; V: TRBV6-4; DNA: TGTGCCAGCAGACGACAGGGGGCTAACGTTCAGTACTTC; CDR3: CASRRQGANVQYF
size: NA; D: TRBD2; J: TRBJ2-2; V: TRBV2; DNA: TGTGCCAGCAGCGGACTAGCTGGGGAGCTGTTTTTT; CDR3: CASSGLAGELFF
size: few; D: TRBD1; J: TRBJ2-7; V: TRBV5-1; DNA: TGCGCCAGCACCGGGACAGATGCCTACGAGCAGTACTTC; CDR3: CASTGTDAYEQYF
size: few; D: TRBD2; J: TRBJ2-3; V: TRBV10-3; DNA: TGTGCCATCAAACTAGCGGGGGGGCCCGATACGCAGTATTTT; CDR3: CAIKLAGGPDTQYF
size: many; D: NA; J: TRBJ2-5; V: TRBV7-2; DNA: TGTGCCAGCAGCTTAGGTTGGACCGCTTCCGCAGGGACCCAGTACTTC; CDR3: CASSLGWTASAGTQYF
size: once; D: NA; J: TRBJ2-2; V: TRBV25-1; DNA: TGTGCCAGCAGCGCCCGACACACCGGGGAGCTGTTTTTT; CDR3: CASSARHTGELFF
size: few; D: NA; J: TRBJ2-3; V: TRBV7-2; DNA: TGTGCCAGCAGCCCAGGACAGCCCACCGATACGCAGTATTTT; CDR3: CASSPGQPTDTQYF
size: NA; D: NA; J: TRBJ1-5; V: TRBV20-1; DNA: TGCAGTGCTCTAAGACAGGTCAATCAGCCCCAGCATTTT; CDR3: CSALRQVNQPQHF
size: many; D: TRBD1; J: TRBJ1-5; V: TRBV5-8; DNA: TGTGCCAGCAGCCAAGGGACAGGCGATCAGCCCCAGCATTTT; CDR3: CASSQGTGDQPQHF
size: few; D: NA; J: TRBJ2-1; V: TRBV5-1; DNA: TGCGCCAGCAGCTTGTTACAGAGCTCCTACAATGAGCAGTTCTTC; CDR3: CASSLLQSSYNEQFF
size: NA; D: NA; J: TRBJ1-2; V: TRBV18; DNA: TGTGCCAGCTCACCCTCGGGACAACTCGGCTATGGCTACACCTTC; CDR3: CASSPSGQLGYGYTF
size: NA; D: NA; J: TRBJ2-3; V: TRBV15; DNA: TGTGCCACCCTCTCGGGCACGTCGTACACAGATACGCAGTATTTT; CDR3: CATLSGTSYTDTQYF
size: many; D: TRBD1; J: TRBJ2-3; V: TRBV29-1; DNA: TGCAGCGTTGAAGTATGGGACAGGACAGGTACAGATACGCAGTATTTT; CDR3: CSVEVWDRTGTDTQYF
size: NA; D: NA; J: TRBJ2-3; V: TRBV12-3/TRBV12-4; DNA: TGTGCCAGCAGGGGCCGGTCTAGCACAGATACGCAGTATTTT; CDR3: CASRGRSSTDTQYF
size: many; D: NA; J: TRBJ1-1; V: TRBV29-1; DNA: TGCAGCGTTGACACAGGGTCGTCCACTGAAGCTTTCTTT; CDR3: CSVDTGSSTEAFF
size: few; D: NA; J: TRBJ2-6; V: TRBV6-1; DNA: TGTGCCAGTAATCTACAGTCCTCTGGGGCCAACGTCCTGACTTTC; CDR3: CASNLQSSGANVLTF
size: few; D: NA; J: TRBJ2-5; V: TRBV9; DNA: TGTGCCAGCAGCGCGTCACAGGGTATGGGGGAGACCCAGTACTTC; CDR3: CASSASQGMGETQYF
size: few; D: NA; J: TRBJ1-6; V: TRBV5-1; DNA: TGCGCCAGCAGCTTCGACGGCCTCATGAATTCACCCCTCCACTTT; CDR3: CASSFDGLMNSPLHF
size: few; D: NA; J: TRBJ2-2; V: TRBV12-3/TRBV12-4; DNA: TGTGCCAGCAGGACCTCGGGGGGCGGAACCGGGGAGCTGTTTTTT; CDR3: CASRTSGGGTGELFF
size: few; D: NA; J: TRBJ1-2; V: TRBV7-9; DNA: TGTGCCAGCAGCTTGAGGGAGAAGGAAGGCACCTTC; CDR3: CASSLREKEGTF
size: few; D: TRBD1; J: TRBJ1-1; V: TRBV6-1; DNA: TGTGCCAGCAACCGACAGGGCGGTGGTAGTTTCTTT; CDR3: CASNRQGGGSFF
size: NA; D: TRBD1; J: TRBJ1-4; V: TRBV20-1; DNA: TGCAGTGCTAGAGATAGACAGGGAGGGGGATATACAGAAAAACTGTTTTTT; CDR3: CSARDRQGGGYTEKLFF
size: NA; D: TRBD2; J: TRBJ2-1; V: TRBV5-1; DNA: TGCGCCAGCAGCGGGGAGGGGCTCGGCTCCTACAATGAGCAGTTCTTC; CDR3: CASSGEGLGSYNEQFF
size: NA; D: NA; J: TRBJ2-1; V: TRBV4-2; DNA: TGTGCCAGCAGCCAAGGCGGGACCCCCTACAATGAGCAGTTCTTC; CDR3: CASSQGGTPYNEQFF
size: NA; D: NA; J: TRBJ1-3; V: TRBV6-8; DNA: TGTACTGAGTTCGGACCTCTTGGGGGAAACACCATATATTTT; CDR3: CTEFGPLGGNTIYF
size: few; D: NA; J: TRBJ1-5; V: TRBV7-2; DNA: TGTGCCAGCAGCTTAGAGAACTATAGGAATCAGCCCCAGCATTTT; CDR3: CASSLENYRNQPQHF
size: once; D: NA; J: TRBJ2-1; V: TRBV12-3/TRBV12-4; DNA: TGTGCCAGCAGTTTAAAGGGCAGCGGGCGGCCCTACAATGAGCAGTTCTTC; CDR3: CASSLKGSGRPYNEQFF
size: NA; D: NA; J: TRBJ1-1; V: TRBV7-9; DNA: TGTGCCAGCGTCAGGGAGGGCACTGAAGCTTTCTTT; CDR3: CASVREGTEAFF
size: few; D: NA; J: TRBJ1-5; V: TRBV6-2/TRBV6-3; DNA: TGTGCCAGCAGTTACTCGATGAGACAAGCTCAGCCCCAGCATTTT; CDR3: CASSYSMRQAQPQHF
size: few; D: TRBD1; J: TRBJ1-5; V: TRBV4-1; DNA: TGCGCCAGCAGCCAAGCACAAAGGACAGGGTTGGATCAGCCCCAGCATTTT; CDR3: CASSQAQRTGLDQPQHF
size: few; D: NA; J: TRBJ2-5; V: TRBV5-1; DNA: TGCGCCAGCAGCTTGGGTGGAAAAGAGACCCAGTACTTC; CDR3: CASSLGGKETQYF
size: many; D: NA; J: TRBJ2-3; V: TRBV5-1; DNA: TGCGCCAGCAGCTTTACCGGGACAACAGATACGCAGTATTTT; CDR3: CASSFTGTTDTQYF
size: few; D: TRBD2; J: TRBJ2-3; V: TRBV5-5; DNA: TGTGCCAGCAGCTTGACTAGCGGGGGTTTCACAGATACGCAGTATTTT; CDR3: CASSLTSGGFTDTQYF
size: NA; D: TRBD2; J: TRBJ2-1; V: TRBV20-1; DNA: TGCAGTGCTAGATCTAGCGGGGGCCAACAGTTCTTC; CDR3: CSARSSGGQQFF
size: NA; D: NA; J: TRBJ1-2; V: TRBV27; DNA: TGTGCCAGCAGTCCCTGGGAGGAGCACTATGGCTACACCTTC; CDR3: CASSPWEEHYGYTF
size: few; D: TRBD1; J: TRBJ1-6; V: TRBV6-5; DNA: TGTGCCAGCAGTTACGATGGGACAGAGCTCCCCCTCCACTTT; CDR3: CASSYDGTELPLHF
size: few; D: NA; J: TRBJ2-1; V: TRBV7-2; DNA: TGTGCCAGCAGCGACCTCCCGGGTGGGACGGGTGAGCAGTTCTTC; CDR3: CASSDLPGGTGEQFF
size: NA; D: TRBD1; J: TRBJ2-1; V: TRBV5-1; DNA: TGCGCCAGCTGCCCGGGACAGAGCTCCTACAATGAGCAGTTCTTC; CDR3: CASCPGQSSYNEQFF
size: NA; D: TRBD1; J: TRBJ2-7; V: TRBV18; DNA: TGTGCCAGCTCACCCCGCGGACAGGGTCCTTTGGGGGAGCAGTACTTC; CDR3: CASSPRGQGPLGEQYF